These T cell receptor beta chains were read from a single sample in a study of beta chain features in type 1 diabetes. Some clones are missing from TCRdb's copy, which holds only in-frame ones; the method was immunoSEQ multiplex PCR. This table has 350,000 to 450,000 clones, 10% to 15% appearing once. Sample: naive CD4+ T cells from blood. The receptors were sampled from a woman aged 18-30 years with type 1 diabetes. Both conserved end residues are part of each CDR3. The D gene is left open where the match is weak. Not every row has a clone size; where given, it reads once, few, many or a size class.

J	size	D	V	CDR3	DNA
TRBJ1-2	-	-	TRBV7-9	CASSLVSGGVHGYTF	TGTGCCAGCAGCTTAGTATCCGGCGGGGTTCATGGCTACACCTTC
TRBJ1-4	few	-	TRBV30	CAWSVGGKDEKLFF	TGTGCCTGGAGTGTTGGGGGGAAGGACGAAAAACTGTTTTTT
TRBJ2-7	few	-	TRBV6-6	CASSPSGVVEQYF	TGTGCCAGCTCTCCATCCGGAGTGGTCGAGCAGTACTTC
TRBJ1-1	-	-	TRBV9	CASSDRRLTEAFF	TGTGCCAGCAGCGACAGACGATTGACTGAAGCTTTCTTT
TRBJ2-1	few	-	TRBV18	CASSPMRDEQFF	TGTGCCAGCTCACCGATGCGCGATGAGCAGTTCTTC
TRBJ2-5	few	-	TRBV7-2	CASTLTEVQTQYF	TGTGCCAGCACCCTGACCGAGGTGCAGACCCAGTACTTC
TRBJ1-5	-	-	TRBV14	CASSQTGVDQPQHF	TGTGCCAGCAGCCAAACCGGGGTCGATCAGCCCCAGCATTTT
TRBJ2-7	-	TRBD1	TRBV18	CASSPGTGAGHEQYF	TGTGCCAGCTCACCGGGGACAGGGGCGGGCCACGAGCAGTACTTC
TRBJ1-5	few	-	TRBV18	CASSPVYSNQPQHF	TGTGCCAGCTCACCAGTCTATAGCAATCAGCCCCAGCATTTT
TRBJ2-1	few	-	TRBV7-9	CASSSEAGLDNEQFF	TGTGCCAGCAGCTCGGAGGCGGGCTTGGACAATGAGCAGTTCTTC
TRBJ2-7	-	TRBD1	TRBV4-3	CASSQEGQAYEQYF	TGCGCCAGCAGCCAAGAGGGACAGGCCTACGAGCAGTACTTC
TRBJ2-7	-	-	TRBV12-5	CASALGDTYEQYF	TGTGCTAGTGCCTTGGGGGACACCTACGAGCAGTACTTC
TRBJ1-5	-	-	TRBV7-9	CASSLVGQPQHF	TGTGCCAGCAGCTTAGTCGGTCAGCCCCAGCATTTT
TRBJ2-5	few	-	TRBV7-9	CASSPQQETQYF	TGTGCCAGCAGCCCCCAGCAAGAGACCCAGTACTTC
TRBJ2-3	few	TRBD2	TRBV15	CATSRDGTSGSFTDTQYF	TGTGCCACCAGCAGAGATGGGACTAGCGGGAGTTTTACAGATACGCAGTATTTT
TRBJ1-1	-	-	TRBV7-9	CASSSRAGPLNTEAFF	TGTGCCAGCAGCTCCCGGGCGGGGCCGCTGAACACTGAAGCTTTCTTT
TRBJ1-1	-	-	TRBV9	CASSVTPTGRGTEAFF	TGTGCCAGCAGCGTCACCCCTACAGGGAGAGGCACTGAAGCTTTCTTT
TRBJ1-6	-	-	TRBV28	CASSSTANSPLHF	TGTGCCAGCAGTTCGACAGCTAATTCACCCCTCCACTTT
TRBJ1-2	-	-	TRBV13	CASSRQVTIYGYTF	TGTGCCAGCAGCCGGCAGGTGACAATCTATGGCTACACCTTC
TRBJ2-7	few	-	TRBV21-1	CASSKVSRTGADAYEQYF	TGTGCCAGCAGCAAAGTTTCTCGGACAGGGGCCGACGCCTACGAGCAGTACTTC
TRBJ2-7	few	TRBD2	TRBV5-4	CASSPSGGSTYEQYF	TGTGCCAGCAGCCCCTCGGGAGGCTCGACCTACGAGCAGTACTTC
TRBJ1-1	-	-	TRBV7-2	CASSFRWTLEAFF	TGTGCCAGCAGCTTTAGGTGGACACTTGAAGCTTTCTTT
TRBJ1-4	-	-	TRBV28	CAGGLNEKLFF	TGTGCCGGTGGGCTGAATGAAAAACTGTTTTTT
TRBJ2-1	-	TRBD2	TRBV11-3	CASSPIAGVSEQFF	TGTGCCAGCAGCCCCATAGCGGGAGTGAGTGAGCAGTTCTTC
TRBJ1-2	-	-	TRBV15	CATSRDQGFGYTF	TGTGCCACCAGCAGAGACCAGGGGTTCGGCTACACCTTC
TRBJ2-7	-	-	TRBV5-1	CASSLGGGSYEQYF	TGCGCCAGCAGCTTGGGAGGGGGCTCCTACGAGCAGTACTTC
TRBJ1-5	-	-	TRBV2	CASSFRVQPQHF	TGTGCCAGCAGCTTCAGGGTCCAGCCCCAGCATTTT
TRBJ1-3	-	-	TRBV4-3	CASSQDRKNTIYF	TGCGCCAGCAGCCAAGATCGTAAAAACACCATATATTTT
TRBJ1-5	-	TRBD1	TRBV6-5	CASSHRGSSQPQHF	TGTGCCAGCAGTCACAGGGGTTCCTCTCAGCCCCAGCATTTT
TRBJ1-3	few	-	TRBV6-6	CASSYQGIGNTIYF	TGTGCCAGCAGTTACCAGGGTATAGGAAACACCATATATTTT
TRBJ1-5	-	TRBD1	TRBV19	CASSIPGTGRNQPQHF	TGTGCCAGTAGTATTCCCGGGACAGGCAGGAATCAGCCCCAGCATTTT
TRBJ1-4	-	-	TRBV19	CASSSGATNEKLFF	TGTGCCAGTAGTTCAGGGGCAACTAATGAAAAACTGTTTTTT
TRBJ2-3	-	TRBD1	TRBV19	CASRDREEDTQYF	TGTGCCAGTCGGGACAGGGAAGAGGATACGCAGTATTTT
TRBJ2-7	-	TRBD1	TRBV28	CASSLQGQAYEQYF	TGTGCCAGCAGCCTCCAGGGACAGGCCTACGAGCAGTACTTC
TRBJ2-1	-	TRBD2	TRBV12-5	CASGFSSGGDEQFF	TGTGCTAGTGGCTTCTCCAGCGGGGGTGATGAGCAGTTCTTC
TRBJ2-7	-	-	TRBV11-2	CASSRTGYEQYF	TGTGCCAGCAGCCGAACGGGCTACGAGCAGTACTTC
TRBJ2-1	few	TRBD1	TRBV29-1	CSVSAGTGTGNEQFF	TGCAGCGTTTCCGCAGGGACAGGCACTGGGAATGAGCAGTTCTTC
TRBJ1-6	few	TRBD1	TRBV14	CASSQDGRDRGCF	TGTGCCAGCAGCCAAGACGGCCGGGACAGGGGATGTTTT
TRBJ2-2	few	-	TRBV11-2	CASSLERIPGELFF	TGTGCCAGCAGCTTAGAGAGGATCCCCGGGGAGCTGTTTTTT
TRBJ2-7	few	-	TRBV4-1	CASSQLYIYEQYF	TGCGCCAGCAGCCAATTGTATATTTACGAGCAGTACTTC
TRBJ2-7	-	TRBD1	TRBV9	CASSTRQGPYEQYF	TGTGCCAGCAGCACGAGACAGGGACCCTACGAGCAGTACTTC
TRBJ2-6	few	TRBD1	TRBV4-3	CASSQAGTVPSGANVLTF	TGCGCCAGCAGCCAGGCCGGGACAGTCCCGTCTGGGGCCAACGTCCTGACTTTC
TRBJ2-5	-	-	TRBV29-1	CSVAGTPGETQYF	TGCAGCGTGGCCGGGACTCCCGGGGAGACCCAGTACTTC
TRBJ2-1	-	-	TRBV7-9	CASSIHYGGGLSYNEQFF	TGTGCCAGCAGCATCCACTATGGCGGGGGCCTGTCCTACAATGAGCAGTTCTTC
TRBJ2-7	few	-	TRBV30	CAWRTMSSEQYF	TGTGCCTGGAGGACTATGTCTAGCGAGCAGTACTTC
TRBJ2-7	-	TRBD1	TRBV5-4	CASSLDRGSGEQYF	TGTGCCAGCAGCTTGGACAGGGGATCGGGCGAGCAGTACTTC
TRBJ2-2	-	TRBD2	TRBV2	CASRPSGSGELFF	TGTGCCAGCAGACCTAGCGGGAGCGGGGAGCTGTTTTTT
TRBJ1-3	-	TRBD1	TRBV5-6	CASSLRGLGNTIYF	TGTGCCAGCAGCTTGAGGGGGCTTGGAAACACCATATATTTT
TRBJ2-5	-	TRBD2	TRBV4-2	CASSQDPGGETQYF	TGTGCCAGCAGCCAAGATCCGGGGGGGGAGACCCAGTACTTC
TRBJ2-1	-	TRBD2	TRBV11-2	CASSFGLADNEQFF	TGTGCCAGCAGCTTCGGACTAGCGGACAATGAGCAGTTCTTC
TRBJ2-7	few	-	TRBV29-1	CSVGRDSQSEQYF	TGCAGCGTGGGGCGGGACAGCCAAAGCGAGCAGTACTTC
TRBJ2-1	once	TRBD2	TRBV7-3	CASSLMGLAGRNEQFF	TGTGCCAGCAGCTTAATGGGGCTAGCGGGACGCAATGAGCAGTTCTTC
TRBJ2-7	few	-	TRBV11-2	CASRDSYSSYEQYF	TGTGCCAGCAGGGACAGTTACAGCTCCTACGAGCAGTACTTC
TRBJ2-2	few	-	TRBV14	CASSQDGPGTGELFF	TGTGCCAGCAGCCAAGATGGCCCGGGCACCGGGGAGCTGTTTTTT
TRBJ1-2	few	TRBD1	TRBV30	CAGDRGRLGYTF	TGTGCCGGGGACAGGGGGCGCCTCGGCTACACCTTC
TRBJ2-2	-	-	TRBV5-7	CASSLADTGELFF	TGTGCCAGCAGCTTGGCGGACACCGGGGAGCTGTTTTTT
TRBJ1-5	few	TRBD1	TRBV29-1	CSVVLTGDKQPQHF	TGCAGCGTTGTCCTAACAGGGGATAAACAGCCCCAGCATTTT